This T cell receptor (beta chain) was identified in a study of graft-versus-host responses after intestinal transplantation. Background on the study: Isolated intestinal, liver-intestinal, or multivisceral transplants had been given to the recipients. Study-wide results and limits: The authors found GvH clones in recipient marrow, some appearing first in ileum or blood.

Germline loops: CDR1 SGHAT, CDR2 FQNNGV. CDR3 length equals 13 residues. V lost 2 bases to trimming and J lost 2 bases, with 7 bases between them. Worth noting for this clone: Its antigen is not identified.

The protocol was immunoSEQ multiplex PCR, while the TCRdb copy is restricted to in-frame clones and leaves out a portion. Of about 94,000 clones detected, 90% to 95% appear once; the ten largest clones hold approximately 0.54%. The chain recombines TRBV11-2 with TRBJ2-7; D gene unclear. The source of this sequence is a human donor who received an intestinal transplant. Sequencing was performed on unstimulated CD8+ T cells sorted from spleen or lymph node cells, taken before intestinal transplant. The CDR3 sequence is CASSLTPAYEQYF. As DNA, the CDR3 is TGTGCCAGCAGCTTAACCCCGGCCTACGAGCAGTACTTC.